This T cell receptor (beta chain) was sequenced for a study of blood T cell repertoires in COVID-19. Study-level background: PBMCs, B-cell-depleted T cells, or T cells provided the cDNA or gDNA that made up the material.

The CDR3 covers 19 residues. The germline CDR1 and CDR2 sequences are SGHDT and YYEEEE. V lost 0 bases to trimming and J lost 1 base, with 22 bases between them. In the authors' methods: Estimation of nucleated cell counts relied on the amplification of reference gene primers. Generated by immunoSEQ multiplex PCR, the TCRdb table keeps only in-frame clones and is missing some. V and J calls plus clone size are reproduced from that table; the DNA served to infer D and trimming. The data contain about 210,000 clones, about 80% of them seen just once; the ten biggest clones take up roughly 2.5%. The J gene is TRBJ1-1, the V gene TRBV5-6; possible D gene TRBD1, 6 bases. Material: peripheral blood. This receptor was identified in a woman in her thirties or forties with active or convalescent COVID-19. The CDR3 reads CASSLEVGRAGVPNTEAFF. CDR3 DNA sequence: TGTGCCAGCAGCTTGGAAGTTGGTCGGGCAGGGGTACCGAACACTGAAGCTTTCTTT.